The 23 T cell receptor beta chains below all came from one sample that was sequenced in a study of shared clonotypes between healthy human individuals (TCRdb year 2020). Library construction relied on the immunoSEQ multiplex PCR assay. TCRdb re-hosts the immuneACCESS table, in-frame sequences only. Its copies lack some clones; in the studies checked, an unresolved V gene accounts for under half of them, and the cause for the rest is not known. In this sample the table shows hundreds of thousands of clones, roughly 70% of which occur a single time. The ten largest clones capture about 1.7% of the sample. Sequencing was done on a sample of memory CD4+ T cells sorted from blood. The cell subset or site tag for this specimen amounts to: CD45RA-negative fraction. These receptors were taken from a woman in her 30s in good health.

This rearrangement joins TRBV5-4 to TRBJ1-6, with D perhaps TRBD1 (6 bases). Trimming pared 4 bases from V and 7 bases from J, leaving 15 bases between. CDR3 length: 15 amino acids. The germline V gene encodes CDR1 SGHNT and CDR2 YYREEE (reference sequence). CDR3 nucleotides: TGTGCCAGCAGCCGACTAGACAGGACAAATTCACCCCTCCACTTT. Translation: CASSRLDRTNSPLHF.

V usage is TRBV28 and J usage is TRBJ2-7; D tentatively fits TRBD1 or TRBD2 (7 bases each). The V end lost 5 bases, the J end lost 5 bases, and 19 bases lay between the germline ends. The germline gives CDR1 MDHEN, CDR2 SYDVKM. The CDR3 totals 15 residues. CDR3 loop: CASSPSDREGDEQYF. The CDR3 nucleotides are TGTGCCAGCAGTCCCTCTGACAGGGAGGGTGACGAGCAGTACTTC.

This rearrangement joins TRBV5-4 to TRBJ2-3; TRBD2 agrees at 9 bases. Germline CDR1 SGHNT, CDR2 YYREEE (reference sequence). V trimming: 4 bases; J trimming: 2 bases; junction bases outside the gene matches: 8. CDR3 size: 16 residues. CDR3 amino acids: CASSLLTSGNTDTQYF. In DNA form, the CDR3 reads TGTGCCAGCAGCCTTCTGACTAGCGGAAACACAGATACGCAGTATTTT.

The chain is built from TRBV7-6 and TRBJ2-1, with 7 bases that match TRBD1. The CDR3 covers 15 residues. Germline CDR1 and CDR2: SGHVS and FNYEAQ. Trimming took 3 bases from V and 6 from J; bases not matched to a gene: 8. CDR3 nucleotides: TGTGCCAGCAGCTTCTCGGGACAGCACTTCAATGAGCAGTTCTTC. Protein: CASSFSGQHFNEQFF.

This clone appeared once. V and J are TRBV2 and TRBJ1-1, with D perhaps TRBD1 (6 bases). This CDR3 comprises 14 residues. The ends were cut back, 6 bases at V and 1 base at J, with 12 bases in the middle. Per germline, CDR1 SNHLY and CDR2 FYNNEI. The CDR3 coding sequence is TGTGCCAGCAGGAAGGGGGGCGGGAACACTGAAGCTTTCTTT. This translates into CASRKGGGNTEAFF.

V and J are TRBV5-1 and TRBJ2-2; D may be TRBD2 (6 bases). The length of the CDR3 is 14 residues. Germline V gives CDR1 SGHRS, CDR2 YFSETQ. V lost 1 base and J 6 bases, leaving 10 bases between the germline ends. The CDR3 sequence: CASSLTSTSGELFF. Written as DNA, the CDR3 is TGCGCCAGCAGCTTGACTAGCACCTCCGGGGAGCTGTTTTTT.

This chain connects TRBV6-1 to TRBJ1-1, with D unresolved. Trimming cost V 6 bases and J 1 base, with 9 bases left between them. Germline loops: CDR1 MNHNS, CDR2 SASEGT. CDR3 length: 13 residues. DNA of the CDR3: TGTGCCAGCAGCCATACAGAGAACACTGAAGCTTTCTTT. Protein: CASSHTENTEAFF.

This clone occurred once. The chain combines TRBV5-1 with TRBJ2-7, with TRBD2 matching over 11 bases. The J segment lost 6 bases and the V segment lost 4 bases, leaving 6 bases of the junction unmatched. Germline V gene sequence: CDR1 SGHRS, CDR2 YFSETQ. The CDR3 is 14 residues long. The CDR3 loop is CASSRTSGSGEQYF. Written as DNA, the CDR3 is TGCGCCAGCAGCCGCACTAGCGGGAGTGGCGAGCAGTACTTC.

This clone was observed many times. The CDR3 sequence is CANARAGTFRGELFF. CDR3 sequence (DNA): TGTGCCAACGCACGGGCAGGGACATTTAGAGGGGAGCTGTTTTTT. J is TRBJ2-2 and V is TRBV7-2; tentative D call: TRBD1 (6 bases). The germline V gene has CDR1 SGHTA and CDR2 FQGNSA. V was shortened by 10 bases and J by 8 bases, with 23 bases between the two germline ends. The CDR3 sequence is 15 residues long.

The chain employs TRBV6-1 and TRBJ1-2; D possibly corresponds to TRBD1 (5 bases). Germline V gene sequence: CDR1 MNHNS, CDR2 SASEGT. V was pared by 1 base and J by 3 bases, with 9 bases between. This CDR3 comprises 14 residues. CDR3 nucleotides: TGTGCCAGCAGTGAAGGGGACGGATACTATGGCTACACCTTC. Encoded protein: CASSEGDGYYGYTF.

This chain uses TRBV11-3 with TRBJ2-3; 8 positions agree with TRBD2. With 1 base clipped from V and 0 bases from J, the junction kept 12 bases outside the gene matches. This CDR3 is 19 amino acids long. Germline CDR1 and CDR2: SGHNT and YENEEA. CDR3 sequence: CASSLGDWPAGVSTDTQYF. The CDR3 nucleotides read TGTGCCAGCAGCTTAGGGGATTGGCCAGCGGGAGTTAGCACAGATACGCAGTATTTT.

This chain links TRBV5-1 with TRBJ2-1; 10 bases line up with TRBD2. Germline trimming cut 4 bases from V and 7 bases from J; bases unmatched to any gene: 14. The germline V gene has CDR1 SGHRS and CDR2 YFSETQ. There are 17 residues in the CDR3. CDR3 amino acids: CASSPEASGSGRNEQFF. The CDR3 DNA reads TGCGCCAGCAGCCCCGAGGCTAGCGGGAGTGGAAGGAATGAGCAGTTCTTC.

DNA for the CDR3: TGTGCCAGCAGTGGCCGGGGGGGTGGGCAGCCCCAGCATTTT. It translates to CASSGRGGGQPQHF. The V and J genes are TRBV2 and TRBJ1-5; D is perhaps TRBD1 (5 bases). This CDR3 comprises 14 residues. V was trimmed by 4 bases and J by 7 bases, leaving 14 bases between them. From germline, CDR1 is SNHLY and CDR2 FYNNEI.

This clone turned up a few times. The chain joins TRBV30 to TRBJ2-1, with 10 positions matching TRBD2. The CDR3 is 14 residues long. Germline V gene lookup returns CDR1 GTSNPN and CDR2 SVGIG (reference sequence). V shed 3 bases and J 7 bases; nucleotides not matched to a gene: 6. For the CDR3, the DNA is TGTGCCTGGAGGCTAGCGGGAGTTTTTAATGAGCAGTTCTTC. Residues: CAWRLAGVFNEQFF. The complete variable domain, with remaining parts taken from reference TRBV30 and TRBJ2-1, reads SQTIHQWPATLVQPVGSPLSLECTVEGTSNPNLYWYRQAAGRGLQLLFYSVGIGQISSEVPQNLSASRPQDRQFILSSKKLLLSDSGFYLCAWRLAGVFNEQFFGPGTRLTVL.

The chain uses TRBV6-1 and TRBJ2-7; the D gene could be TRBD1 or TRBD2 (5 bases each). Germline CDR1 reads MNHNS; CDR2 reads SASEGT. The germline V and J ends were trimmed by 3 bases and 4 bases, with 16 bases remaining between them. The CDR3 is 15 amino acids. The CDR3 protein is CASSEGVEGRYEQYF. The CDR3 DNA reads TGTGCCAGCAGTGAGGGGGTTGAGGGGCGATACGAGCAGTACTTC.

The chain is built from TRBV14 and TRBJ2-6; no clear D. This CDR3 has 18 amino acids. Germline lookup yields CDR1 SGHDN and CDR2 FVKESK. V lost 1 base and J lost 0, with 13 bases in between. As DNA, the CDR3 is TGTGCCAGCAGCCAAGTATTAGGCACATCCTCTGGGGCCAACGTCCTGACTTTC. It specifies CASSQVLGTSSGANVLTF. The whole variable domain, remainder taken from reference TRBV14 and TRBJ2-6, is EAGVTQFPSHSVIEKGQTVTLRCDPISGHDNLYWYRRVMGKEIKFLLHFVKESKQDESGMPNNRFLAERTGGTYSTLKVQPAELEDSGVYFCASSQVLGTSSGANVLTFGAGSRLTVL.

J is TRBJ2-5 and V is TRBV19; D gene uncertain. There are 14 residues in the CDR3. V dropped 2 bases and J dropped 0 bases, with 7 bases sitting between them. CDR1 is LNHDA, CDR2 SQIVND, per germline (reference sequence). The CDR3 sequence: CASSIMGNQETQYF. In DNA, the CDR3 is TGTGCCAGTAGTATAATGGGCAACCAAGAGACCCAGTACTTC.

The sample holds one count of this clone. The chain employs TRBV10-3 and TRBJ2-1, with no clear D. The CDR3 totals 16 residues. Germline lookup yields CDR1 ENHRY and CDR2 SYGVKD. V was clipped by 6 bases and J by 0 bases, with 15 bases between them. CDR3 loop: CAISDASGFSYNEQFF. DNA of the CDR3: TGTGCCATCAGCGACGCTTCAGGATTCTCCTACAATGAGCAGTTCTTC.

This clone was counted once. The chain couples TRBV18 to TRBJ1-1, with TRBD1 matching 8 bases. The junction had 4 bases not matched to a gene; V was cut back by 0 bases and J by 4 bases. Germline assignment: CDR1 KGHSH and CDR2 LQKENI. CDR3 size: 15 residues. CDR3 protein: CASSPPDRDGTEAFF. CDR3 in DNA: TGTGCCAGCTCACCACCGGACAGGGACGGCACTGAAGCTTTCTTT.

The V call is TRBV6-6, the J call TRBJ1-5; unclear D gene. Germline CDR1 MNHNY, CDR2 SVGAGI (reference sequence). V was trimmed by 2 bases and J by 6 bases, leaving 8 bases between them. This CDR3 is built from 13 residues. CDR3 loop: CASSYGVSQPQHF. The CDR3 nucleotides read TGTGCCAGCAGTTACGGCGTATCTCAGCCCCAGCATTTT.

The CDR3 region is CASSLWLAGENEQFF. CDR3 DNA sequence: TGTGCCAGCAGCTTATGGTTAGCGGGAGAGAATGAGCAGTTCTTC. The chain recombines TRBV7-2 with TRBJ2-1, with TRBD2 matching over 9 bases. The germline V gene encodes CDR1 SGHTA and CDR2 FQGNSA. The CDR3 runs to 15 residues. V shed 2 bases and J 7 bases; nucleotides not matched to a gene: 6. Together with reference TRBV7-2 and TRBJ2-1, the CDR3 gives the full variable domain: GAGVSQSPSNKVTEKGKDVELRCDPISGHTALYWYRQSLGQGLEFLIYFQGNSAPDKSGLPSDRFSAERTGGSVSTLTIQRTQQEDSAVYLCASSLWLAGENEQFFGPGTRLTVL.

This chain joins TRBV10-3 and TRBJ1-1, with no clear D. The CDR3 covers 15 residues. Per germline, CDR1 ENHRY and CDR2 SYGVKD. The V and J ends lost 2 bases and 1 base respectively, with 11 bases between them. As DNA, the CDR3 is TGTGCCATCAGTGAGGGCTGGACGTCGAACACTGAAGCTTTCTTT. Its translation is CAISEGWTSNTEAFF.

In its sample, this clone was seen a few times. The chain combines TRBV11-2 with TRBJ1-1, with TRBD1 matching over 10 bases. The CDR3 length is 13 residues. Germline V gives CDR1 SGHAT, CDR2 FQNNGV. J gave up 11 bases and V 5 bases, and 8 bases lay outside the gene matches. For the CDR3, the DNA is TGTGCCAGCAGCGCGGGGACAGGGGATGGCGCTTTCTTT. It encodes CASSAGTGDGAFF.